This TCR beta chain was documented in a study of T cell changes during pregnancy in multiple sclerosis. Clones were read by immunoSEQ multiplex PCR, and TCRdb kept only the in-frame ones, dropping some. The table lists 58,000 or so clones, 90% of them singletons. The CDR3 sequence is 16 residues long. V shed 2 bases and J shed 1 base, with 14 bases lying between them. Germline-derived CDR1 and CDR2 are LGHNA and YNFKEQ. This rearrangement joins TRBV4-2 to TRBJ1-1; D perhaps matches TRBD1 (6 bases). The material sequenced was peripheral blood, taken in the first trimester of pregnancy. The receptor was derived from a female donor in good health, enrolled as a control in a pregnancy study. DNA of the CDR3: TGTGCCAGCAGCCAAAAAAGAAGGGGGGGGAACACTGAAGCTTTCTTT. This translates into CASSQKRRGGNTEAFF.